The T cell receptor (beta chain) under discussion was sequenced for a study of PD-1 blockade in classical Hodgkin lymphoma. General study results and limits: Reported findings placed baseline TCR diversity lower in newly diagnosed patients (compared with healthy donors). Repertoires differed for reasons still undefined, possibly disease activity or prior therapy. The CD4+ diversity rise by C4D1 was clearest in complete responders. Anyone who began nivolumab under 1 year after ASCT was excluded.

Details on this clone: What it binds is unknown.

The data were produced by immunoSEQ multiplex PCR, yet TCRdb's version contains in-frame clones alone and is incomplete. The sample lists 66,000 or so clones; 71% were seen once. Every patient had relapsed following autologous stem cell transplantation, and cohorts differed in brentuximab vedotin exposure. The J segment lost 2 bases and the V segment lost 1 base, leaving 1 base of the junction unmatched. The CDR3 spans 14 residues. The germline gives CDR1 SGHAT, CDR2 FQNNGV. The gene calls are TRBV11-2 and TRBJ2-7, with 8 bases matching TRBD1. Sequencing was performed on peripheral blood mononuclear cells (PBMCs), taken before the second cycle of nivolumab. The TCR was taken from a human donor with classical Hodgkin lymphoma. For the CDR3, the DNA is TGTGCCAGCAGCTTAGGACAGGGGACCTACGAGCAGTACTTC. Its protein product is CASSLGQGTYEQYF. The variable domain in full, with the rest retrieved from reference TRBV11-2 and TRBJ2-7, is EAGVAQSPRYKIIEKRQSVAFWCNPISGHATLYWYQQILGQGPKLLIQFQNNGVVDDSQLPKDRFSAERLKGVDSTLKIQPAKLEDSAVYLCASSLGQGTYEQYFGPGTRLTVT.